Listed below are T cell receptor beta chains from one sample, sequenced in a study of prognosis after radiotherapy for stage I lung cancer. TCRdb ran MiXCR on the multiplex PCR reads and lists one entry per CDR3 protein. Among approximately 28,000 distinct CDR3 sequences listed, roughly 30% were seen once. The sequencing used PBMCs, collected before or after stereotactic body radiation therapy (not recorded which). The receptors were sampled from a donor at least 50 years old with non-small cell lung cancer. Both conserved end residues are part of each CDR3. The D gene is left open where the match is weak. Size values are once, few and many counts, or a class for expanded clones, and some rows have none.

size: medium-sized; D: TRBD2; V: TRBV2; J: TRBJ2-1; DNA: TGTGCCAGCAGATTGAGGGGGACTAGCGGGAGTAGTATAAATGAGCAGTTCTTC; CDR3: CASRLRGTSGSSINEQFF
size: many; D: .; V: TRBV14; J: TRBJ2-5; DNA: TGTGCCAGCAGCCAAGGTATAACGACAGGCCAAGAGACCCAGTACTTC; CDR3: CASSQGITTGQETQYF
size: many; D: .; V: TRBV4-2; J: TRBJ2-1; DNA: TGTGCCAGCAGCCAAGATAGGAACAATGAGCAGTTCTTC; CDR3: CASSQDRNNEQFF
size: .; D: .; V: TRBV30; J: TRBJ1-1; DNA: TGTGCCTGGAGTGTTTGGCAGGGCGTTAGTTTTAACACTGAAGCTTTCTTT; CDR3: CAWSVWQGVSFNTEAFF
size: many; D: .; V: TRBV10-2; J: TRBJ1-6; DNA: TGCGCCAGCAGTGGCAGCCATAATTCACCCCTCCACTTT; CDR3: CASSGSHNSPLHF
size: .; D: .; V: TRBV30; J: TRBJ1-6; DNA: TGTGCCTGGGCAGGGGCTGTCTATAATTCACCCCTCCACTTT; CDR3: CAWAGAVYNSPLHF
size: many; D: .; V: TRBV12-5; J: TRBJ1-3; DNA: TGTGCTAGTACGACAGAGGCTGGAAACACCATATATTTT; CDR3: CASTTEAGNTIYF
size: many; D: TRBD1; V: TRBV5-6; J: TRBJ2-7; DNA: TGTGCCAGCAGCTCCGGGACAGGGGGGATGAAGCAGTACTTC; CDR3: CASSSGTGGMKQYF
size: .; D: TRBD1; V: TRBV28; J: TRBJ2-3; DNA: TGTGCCAGCAGTCTTCCCCACAGGGGAGATGCGCAGTACTTT; CDR3: CASSLPHRGDAQYF
size: many; D: TRBD2; V: TRBV5-1; J: TRBJ2-1; DNA: TGCGCCAGCAGCTTGGCTAGCGGGACCTACAATGAGCAGTTCTTC; CDR3: CASSLASGTYNEQFF
size: medium-sized; D: .; V: TRBV28; J: TRBJ1-1; DNA: TGTGCCAGCAGTTTTCGAACCGATATACACACTGAAGCTTTCTTT; CDR3: CASSFRTDIHTEAFF
size: many; D: .; V: TRBV12-3/TRBV12-4; J: TRBJ1-2; DNA: TGTGCCAGCAGTATACAGGAGAACTATGGCTACACCTTC; CDR3: CASSIQENYGYTF
size: .; D: TRBD2; V: TRBV6-1; J: TRBJ2-2; DNA: TGTGCCAGCAGGGCACGGACTAGCGTAATTTTGGTCACCTGGGAGCTGTTTTTT; CDR3: CASRARTSVILVTWELFF
size: many; D: .; V: TRBV9; J: TRBJ2-1; DNA: TGTGCCAGCAGCGCGTCCAGGGCACTTCCCTCCTACAATGAGCAGTTCTTC; CDR3: CASSASRALPSYNEQFF
size: many; D: .; V: TRBV24-1; J: TRBJ2-1; DNA: TGTGCCACCAGTGATCCCAAAGGGGGCTCCTACAATGAGCAGTTCTTC; CDR3: CATSDPKGGSYNEQFF
size: once; D: .; V: TRBV9; J: TRBJ2-2; DNA: TGTGCCAGCAGCGAGGGGGCCCATGGCGGGGCGATGACCGGGGAGCTGTTTTTT; CDR3: CASSEGAHGGAMTGELFF
size: many; D: TRBD2; V: TRBV6-4; J: TRBJ2-1; DNA: TGTGCCAGCAGTAGAGCGGGAGAGAGTGAGCAGTTCTTC; CDR3: CASSRAGESEQFF
size: .; D: .; V: TRBV2; J: TRBJ2-7; DNA: TGTGCCAGCACTCAGTTTGCCTCGAACGAGCAGTACTTC; CDR3: CASTQFASNEQYF
size: many; D: .; V: TRBV4-1; J: TRBJ1-5; DNA: TGCGCCAGCAGCCCCGATCCCGGGGGAGGGGATCAGCCCCAGCATTTT; CDR3: CASSPDPGGGDQPQHF
size: many; D: TRBD2; V: TRBV7-8; J: TRBJ2-1; DNA: TGTGCCAGCAGCTTAGTTGCGCGACGGGGGGGCCACCACAATGAGCAGTTCTTC; CDR3: CASSLVARRGGHHNEQFF
size: many; D: .; V: TRBV5-1; J: TRBJ2-3; DNA: TGCGCCAGCAGCGTGAGACGGGCAGCCACTAGCACAGATACGCAGTATTTT; CDR3: CASSVRRAATSTDTQYF
size: .; D: .; V: TRBV27; J: TRBJ2-2; DNA: TGTGCCAGCAGTTCTGGGTGGTCAGGGTCCGGGGAGCTGTTTTTT; CDR3: CASSSGWSGSGELFF
size: many; D: TRBD2; V: TRBV29-1; J: TRBJ2-7; DNA: TGCAGCGTGGGGGGAGCGGGAGATATCTACGAGCAGTACTTC; CDR3: CSVGGAGDIYEQYF
size: many; D: .; V: TRBV5-8; J: TRBJ1-1; DNA: TGTGCCAGCAGGTCTGGACGGAACACTGAAGCTTTCTTT; CDR3: CASRSGRNTEAFF
size: many; D: TRBD2; V: TRBV12-3/TRBV12-4; J: TRBJ2-1; DNA: TGTGCCAGCAGTTTAATAGCGGGAGGGTACAATGAGCAGTTCTTC; CDR3: CASSLIAGGYNEQFF
size: .; D: .; V: TRBV5-1; J: TRBJ2-1; DNA: TGCGCCAGCAGCATCCGGGTAGGGATTGATGAGCAGTTCTTC; CDR3: CASSIRVGIDEQFF
size: few; D: TRBD2; V: TRBV5-6; J: TRBJ2-3; DNA: TGTGCCAGCAGCCGGGGACTAGCGGGGGCTAGCACAGATACGCAGTATTTT; CDR3: CASSRGLAGASTDTQYF
size: many; D: TRBD1; V: TRBV6-1; J: TRBJ1-6; DNA: TGTGCCAGCAGTAACGACCGGGACAGGCATTCACCCCTCCACTTT; CDR3: CASSNDRDRHSPLHF
size: many; D: TRBD2; V: TRBV5-1; J: TRBJ2-3; DNA: TGCGCCAGCAGCTTAGGGACTAGCGGGAGCAGGCAGGGGGATACGCAGTATTTT; CDR3: CASSLGTSGSRQGDTQYF
size: .; D: .; V: TRBV12-3/TRBV12-4; J: TRBJ1-2; DNA: TGTGCCAGCAGTACGGGGGGGGGGTGGACCTATGGCTACACCTTC; CDR3: CASSTGGGWTYGYTF
size: .; D: TRBD2; V: TRBV18; J: TRBJ2-3; DNA: TGTGCCAGCTCACAGACTAGCGGGTCTAGCACAGATACGCAGTATTTT; CDR3: CASSQTSGSSTDTQYF
size: many; D: TRBD1; V: TRBV20-1; J: TRBJ1-5; DNA: TGCAGTGCTAGTGCCGGGACAGGCACCAATCAGCCCCAGCATTTT; CDR3: CSASAGTGTNQPQHF
size: many; D: TRBD2; V: TRBV12-3/TRBV12-4; J: TRBJ2-1; DNA: TGTGCCAGCAGTTCCGGGAGGCCCCAGACTGAGCAGTTCTTC; CDR3: CASSSGRPQTEQFF
size: many; D: .; V: TRBV3-1; J: TRBJ2-3; DNA: TGTGCCAGCAGCGTGTCAGGCTATTCAAGCACAGATACGCAGTATTTT; CDR3: CASSVSGYSSTDTQYF
size: few; D: .; V: TRBV4-1; J: TRBJ2-4; DNA: TGCGCCAGCAGCCAAACCCCTAACCCGCCCAAAAACATTCAGTACTTC; CDR3: CASSQTPNPPKNIQYF
size: .; D: TRBD1; V: TRBV24-1; J: TRBJ1-2; DNA: TGTGCCACCAGTGACTTGGACAGGGGGTCCTGGTTGGGAGGCTACACCTTC; CDR3: CATSDLDRGSWLGGYTF
size: .; D: .; V: TRBV2; J: TRBJ1-2; DNA: TGTGCCAGCAATAACCTACAGGGCACCTTC; CDR3: CASNNLQGTF
size: many; D: .; V: TRBV6-1; J: TRBJ1-6; DNA: TGTGCCAGCAGTGCCCGACAGAGCTCCTATAATTCACCCCTCCACTTT; CDR3: CASSARQSSYNSPLHF
size: many; D: TRBD1; V: TRBV19; J: TRBJ2-6; DNA: TGTGCCAGTACCACCGGGACAGTCAACTCTGGGGCCAACGTCCTGACTTTC; CDR3: CASTTGTVNSGANVLTF
size: many; D: TRBD1; V: TRBV27; J: TRBJ2-1; DNA: TGTGCCAGCAGTTTCCGGGACAGAAAGTCAAATGAGCAGTTCTTC; CDR3: CASSFRDRKSNEQFF
size: many; D: .; V: TRBV19; J: TRBJ2-7; DNA: TGTGCCAGTAGTAGACGGGTTGCGTCCTACGAGCAGTACTTC; CDR3: CASSRRVASYEQYF
size: many; D: .; V: TRBV5-1; J: TRBJ2-3; DNA: TGCGCCAGCAGCTCTAGTCCCACAGATACGCAGTATTTT; CDR3: CASSSSPTDTQYF
size: many; D: TRBD1; V: TRBV9; J: TRBJ2-3; DNA: TGTGCCAGCAGCGGACCGGGACAGCGAGACACAGATACGCAGTATTTT; CDR3: CASSGPGQRDTDTQYF
size: many; D: .; V: TRBV5-5; J: TRBJ1-1; DNA: TGTGCCAGCAGCACCCTCTGGAACACTGAAGCTTTCTTT; CDR3: CASSTLWNTEAFF
size: many; D: .; V: TRBV7-9; J: TRBJ1-1; DNA: TGTGCCAGCAGCTTAGGTCGGCATATGAACACTGAAGCTTTCTTT; CDR3: CASSLGRHMNTEAFF
size: many; D: TRBD1; V: TRBV11-3; J: TRBJ2-1; DNA: TGTGCCAGCAGCTCGGGACAGGGAGACGATGAGCAGTTCTTC; CDR3: CASSSGQGDDEQFF
size: .; D: .; V: TRBV20-1; J: TRBJ2-7; DNA: TGCAGTGCAACCGGGACCCCGGACGAGCAGTACTTC; CDR3: CSATGTPDEQYF
size: .; D: .; V: TRBV2; J: TRBJ1-2; DNA: TGTGCCAGCAGTGGAAACCCCGAGGTCTGCTACACCTTC; CDR3: CASSGNPEVCYTF
size: .; D: TRBD2; V: TRBV6-2/TRBV6-3; J: TRBJ2-1; DNA: TGTGCCAGCAGTCTACAGCGGGGGGGGGCGGGAGAGCAGTTCTTC; CDR3: CASSLQRGGAGEQFF
size: many; D: .; V: TRBV12-3/TRBV12-4; J: TRBJ2-7; DNA: TGTGCCAGCAGTTCTGGACCCGAGCAGTACTTC; CDR3: CASSSGPEQYF
size: many; D: .; V: TRBV7-2; J: TRBJ1-3; DNA: TGTGCCAGCAGCTTAGATTTAGGGTCTGGAAGAAACACCATATATTTT; CDR3: CASSLDLGSGRNTIYF
size: many; D: .; V: TRBV27; J: TRBJ2-5; DNA: TGTGCCAGCAGACACAGGGGGGGAGAGACCCAGTACTTC; CDR3: CASRHRGGETQYF
size: many; D: .; V: TRBV3-1; J: TRBJ2-2; DNA: TGTGCCAGCAGCCAAGGGGCAGGACTCAAGAACACCGGGGAGCTGTTTTTT; CDR3: CASSQGAGLKNTGELFF
size: many; D: TRBD1; V: TRBV24-1; J: TRBJ2-5; DNA: TGTGCCACCAACTACCGGGACAGAGAACAAGAGACCCAGTACTTC; CDR3: CATNYRDREQETQYF
size: many; D: .; V: TRBV28; J: TRBJ1-5; DNA: TGTGCCAGCAGGGGGAGGAGCGGGCAGCCCCAGCATTTT; CDR3: CASRGRSGQPQHF